This TCR beta chain is from a study of OX40 agonist ivuxolimab in advanced cancers. This clone was detected only a few times. Here immunoSEQ multiplex PCR was the method, and the copy in TCRdb shows in-frame clones only, minus some. The sample comprises 70,000 to 85,000 clones, around 85% of which are singletons, and approximately 2% rests with the top ten. Germline loops: CDR1 LNHDA, CDR2 SQIVND (reference sequence). This CDR3 contains 17 residues. The J segment lost 3 bases and the V segment lost 5 bases, leaving 9 bases of the junction unmatched. At baseline, cycle 4 day 1, and cycle 7 day 1, blood was sampled.

This material consisted of CD4+ or CD8+ T cells sorted from blood, taken in a trial of the OX40 agonist ivuxolimab. This receptor was obtained from an adult with an advanced solid tumor such as melanoma, head and neck, liver or kidney cancer. The chain uses TRBV19 and TRBJ2-7; 14 bases line up with TRBD2. CDR3 in DNA: TGTGCCAGTAGTCGAGCGGGACTAGCGGGAGTATACTACGAGCAGTACTTC. It codes for CASSRAGLAGVYYEQYF.